Here is one T cell receptor beta chain with its context. The sample is drawn from a study of T cells after yellow fever vaccination. Looking at the study overall: Each low-cell-number fraction was prepared by means of SMART-Seq v4 Ultra Low Input.

5'RACE template switching generated TCR cDNA, adding a universal primer site and UMIs. MiXCR, applied by TCRdb to the 5' RACE reads, yields one record per CDR3 protein. The table shows approximately 260,000 distinct CDR3 sequences, with roughly 5.6% occurring only once. Germline V gene lookup returns CDR1 MGHRA and CDR2 YSYEKL. This CDR3 has 12 amino acids. V shed 2 bases, J shed 9 bases, and the junction held 1 base outside the gene matches. The gene calls are TRBV4-1 and TRBJ1-1, with TRBD1 matching over 9 bases. The sequenced sample was CD4+ T cells sorted from PBMCs, obtained on the day of the yellow fever booster vaccination. The sequence was obtained from a man younger than 35 who received the YFV17D yellow fever vaccine. The CDR3 spells CASSQNRGQAFF. CDR3 DNA: TGCGCCAGCAGCCAAAACAGGGGGCAAGCTTTCTTT.